One and the same sample provided the 22 T cell receptor beta chains below, sequenced in a study of T-cell memory formation after mild COVID-19 (dated by TCRdb to about 2021). Library method: 5' RACE. The instrument was an Illumina NovaSeq 6000. TCRdb reprocessed the public reads (quality trimming at Q25 with fastp, clone calling with MiXCR) and kept in-frame beta chains. Rows with one shared CDR3 protein collapse into an entry with the most common genes and DNA. The sample profile shows around 320,000 distinct CDR3 sequences; more than 13% of them were found once. Around 23% of the sample lies in the top ten. The sample comprised PBMCs or a T cell subset sorted from them (not recorded which). These receptors all come from a young man who had mild COVID-19 (a few samples of this study predate the infection). The sample titles of this study are shuffled in the database, so cell type and time point are left out; the donor was told from shared clones.

The J gene is TRBJ2-7, the V gene TRBV6-6; 14 bases line up with TRBD2. The germline V gene has CDR1 MNHNY and CDR2 SVGAGI (reference sequence). The CDR3 has 15 amino acids. V trimming: 6 bases; J trimming: 3 bases; junction bases outside the gene matches: 4. The CDR3 sequence: CASRGGTSGGYEQYF. In DNA, the CDR3 is TGTGCCAGCAGGGGCGGGACTAGCGGGGGCTACGAGCAGTACTTC.

This clonotype was counted many times. The gene calls are TRBV27 and TRBJ1-6; the match to TRBD1 covers 9 bases. Germline V gene sequence: CDR1 MNHEY, CDR2 SMNVEV (reference sequence). The J segment lost 15 bases and the V segment lost 5 bases, leaving 8 bases of the junction unmatched. The CDR3 consists of 13 residues. The CDR3 is CASSLETGGHLHF. DNA of the CDR3: TGTGCCAGCAGTCTCGAGACAGGGGGACACCTCCACTTT.

The CDR3 loop reads CASSARDRDNIQYF. The DNA of the CDR3 is TGTGCCAGCAGCGCTCGGGACAGGGATAACATTCAGTACTTC. The genes are TRBV9 and TRBJ2-4, with 9 bases that match TRBD1. Germline V gene data show CDR1 as SGDLS and CDR2 as YYNGEE. Losses at the gene ends were 3 bases for V and 7 bases for J; bases not matched to a gene: 5. The CDR3 contains 14 residues.

Here the CDR3 reads CASSHTGSYNEQFF. DNA of the CDR3: TGTGCCAGCAGCCACACCGGCTCCTACAATGAGCAGTTCTTC. The chain recombines TRBV27 with TRBJ2-1; D uncertain. V lost 6 bases and J 0 bases, leaving 9 bases between the germline ends. The germline gives CDR1 MNHEY, CDR2 SMNVEV (reference sequence). This CDR3 comprises 14 residues.

This chain joins TRBV20-1 and TRBJ2-5; D is possibly TRBD1 or TRBD2 (5 bases each). The CDR3 is 14 residues long. Per the germline V gene, CDR1 is DFQATT and CDR2 is SNEGSKA (reference sequence). Between the trimmed V and J ends, which lost 1 base and 1 base, there was a span of 10 bases. CDR3 sequence: CSARAGTFQETQYF. CDR3 sequence (DNA): TGCAGTGCTAGAGCCGGGACGTTCCAAGAGACCCAGTACTTC.

The chain has TRBV3-1 and TRBJ1-2, with a weak D call TRBD1 (6 bases). V was cut by 3 bases and J by 5 bases, with 16 bases left in between. Germline assignment: CDR1 LGHDT and CDR2 YNNKEL (reference sequence). The CDR3 has 15 amino acids. CDR3 region: CASSQGGGQGYGYTF. In DNA, the CDR3 is TGTGCCAGCAGCCAGGGCGGGGGCCAAGGGTATGGCTACACCTTC.

This clonotype was detected many times. The J gene is TRBJ2-3, the V gene TRBV5-1; the D is unclear. V shed 4 bases and J shed 0 bases, with 12 bases lying between them. The CDR3 covers 15 residues. CDR1 is SGHRS and CDR2 is YFSETQ in the germline V gene. CDR3 bases: TGCGCCAGCAGCGTGATTGACTGGAGCACAGATACGCAGTATTTT. Translating it yields CASSVIDWSTDTQYF.

This clonotype occurred many times. The rearrangement links TRBV5-1 to TRBJ2-6; D remains unclear. The germline CDR1 and CDR2 sequences are SGHRS and YFSETQ. This CDR3 is 14 amino acids long. The germline V and J ends were trimmed by 5 bases and 0 bases, with 6 bases remaining between them. The CDR3 here is CASRVASGANVLTF. Here the CDR3 DNA reads TGCGCCAGCAGAGTTGCCTCTGGGGCCAACGTCCTGACTTTC.

This clonotype was counted between two and nine times. The gene calls are TRBV10-3 and TRBJ2-1; unclear D gene. Germline values: CDR1 ENHRY, CDR2 SYGVKD. CDR3 length equals 14 residues. The V and J ends lost 6 bases and 0 bases respectively, with 9 bases between them. The CDR3, as DNA: TGTGCCATCAGCACAGCGAGCTCCTACAATGAGCAGTTCTTC. Protein sequence: CAISTASSYNEQFF.

The J gene is TRBJ1-6, the V gene TRBV5-1; D gene unclear. This CDR3 has 15 residues. Trimming cost V 2 bases and J 4 bases, with 10 bases left between them. Looked up from germline, CDR1 is SGHRS and CDR2 is YFSETQ. The CDR3 nucleotides are TGCGCCAGCAGCTTACCACTTGATTATAATTCACCCCTCCACTTT. Translation: CASSLPLDYNSPLHF.

This clonotype showed up just a few times. In nucleotides, the CDR3 is TGTGCCAGCAGCCCGTGGGGGGATCGATCACCCCTCCACTTT. Amino acid sequence: CASSPWGDRSPLHF. This chain connects TRBV12-3 or TRBV12-4 to TRBJ1-6; a weak D match, TRBD1 (5 bases). Trimming cost V 6 bases and J 10 bases, with 16 bases left between them. This CDR3 region has 14 residues.

This clonotype was seen a handful of times. The junction departs from germline at one end; a sequencing error may be responsible. J is TRBJ1-1 and V is TRBV7-2; tentatively, D is TRBD1 (6 bases). The CDR3 contains 15 residues. CDR1 SGHTA and CDR2 FQGNSA come from the germline V gene. CDR3 protein: CASSRPWTATGPSSF. DNA of the CDR3: TGTGCCAGCAGCCGACCGTGGACAGCGACGGGACCCTCTAGTTTT.

V and J are TRBV4-1 and TRBJ2-5; TRBD1 might be the D (5 bases). The CDR3 contains 13 residues. V lost 10 bases and J 1 base, leaving 13 bases between the germline ends. The V gene's germline CDR1 is MGHRA and CDR2 YSYEKL. The CDR3 reads CATGLDIQETQYF. CDR3 nucleotides: TGCGCCACCGGGCTGGACATCCAAGAGACCCAGTACTTC.

This clonotype has ten or more counts. V gene TRBV5-1 combines with J gene TRBJ2-1; D is possibly TRBD1 or TRBD2 (9 bases each). CDR1 and CDR2 (germline): SGHRS, YFSETQ. Between the trimmed V and J ends, which lost 6 bases and 8 bases, there was a span of 21 bases. The CDR3 has 15 amino acids. For the CDR3, the DNA is TGCGCCAGCACCAGCGGGGGGACAGGGCTTCATGAGCAGTTCTTC. Encoded protein: CASTSGGTGLHEQFF.

V and J are TRBV5-1 and TRBJ2-7; 8 positions agree with TRBD1. Trimming took 0 bases from V and 4 from J; bases not matched to a gene: 9. The CDR3 sequence is 16 residues long. CDR1 is SGHRS, CDR2 YFSETQ, per germline. CDR3 loop: CASSLGPPGGLYEQYF. Written as DNA, the CDR3 is TGCGCCAGCAGCTTGGGGCCCCCAGGGGGCCTTTACGAGCAGTACTTC.

This clonotype was found a few times. The rearrangement joins TRBV6-5 to TRBJ1-5; the D gene is possibly TRBD1 (6 bases). V lost 6 bases to trimming and J lost 0 bases, with 15 bases between them. The V gene's germline CDR1 is MNHEY and CDR2 SVGAGI. This CDR3 comprises 16 residues. CDR3 bases: TGTGCCAGCAGCAGGACAGCTCTTTATAGCAATCAGCCCCAGCATTTT. As protein: CASSRTALYSNQPQHF.

V and J are TRBV25-1 and TRBJ2-7, with D maybe TRBD1 (5 bases). Germline V gene lookup returns CDR1 MGHDK and CDR2 SYGVNS. The ends were cut back, 5 bases at V and 6 bases at J, with 8 bases in the middle. CDR3 size: 11 residues. CDR3 sequence reads: CASSSGIEQYF. The CDR3 nucleotides are TGTGCCAGCAGTTCAGGGATCGAGCAGTACTTC.

As regards this clonotype: A much larger clone is a single base away; this may be a read error. The genes are TRBV9 and TRBJ1-1, with 9 bases lining up with TRBD1. Germline CDR1 and CDR2: SGDLS and YYNGEE. This CDR3 is 15 amino acids long. CDR3 protein: CASSAGTGSNTEVFF. Here the CDR3 DNA reads TGTGCCAGCAGCGCCGGGACAGGGTCGAACACTGAAGTTTTCTTT.

This clonotype was recorded a few times. This chain uses TRBV6-1 with TRBJ2-5, with 9 nucleotides matching TRBD2. CDR1 is MNHNS, CDR2 SASEGT, per germline. V lost 1 base to trimming and J lost 0 bases; unmatched junction nucleotides: 6. The CDR3 length is 17 residues. DNA for the CDR3: TGTGCCAGCAGTGAAGATGCGGGGGGGTCGTACCAAGAGACCCAGTACTTC. It yields the protein CASSEDAGGSYQETQYF.

V usage is TRBV12-3 or TRBV12-4 and J usage is TRBJ1-2; no firm D call. V dropped 7 bases and J dropped 0 bases, with 15 bases sitting between them. This CDR3 has 15 amino acids. CDR3 region: CASTTPGVANYGYTF. DNA of the CDR3: TGTGCCAGCACTACGCCCGGGGTTGCTAACTATGGCTACACCTTC.

This clonotype has a handful of counts. The chain couples TRBV5-5 to TRBJ2-7, with TRBD1 matching over 9 bases. This CDR3 is built from 13 residues. V gave up 7 bases and J gave up 4 bases; unmatched junction bases: 6. Germline V gives CDR1 SGHKS, CDR2 YYEKEE (reference sequence). The CDR3 nucleotides are TGTGCCAGCGGAAGGACAGGGGTGTACGAGCAGTACTTC. Protein: CASGRTGVYEQYF.

This clonotype came up a few times. V gene TRBV7-2 combines with J gene TRBJ2-3; a weak D match, TRBD1 (5 bases). Germline CDR1 is SGHTA and CDR2 is FQGNSA. V was trimmed by 5 bases and J by 2 bases, leaving 14 bases between them. This CDR3 has 15 amino acids. The CDR3 spells CASSPQVSITDTQYF. The CDR3 DNA reads as TGTGCCAGCAGCCCACAGGTTTCAATCACAGATACGCAGTATTTT. The full variable domain, its missing parts supplied by reference TRBV7-2 and TRBJ2-3, is GAGVSQSPSNKVTEKGKDVELRCDPISGHTALYWYRQSLGQGLEFLIYFQGNSAPDKSGLPSDRFSAERTGGSVSTLTIQRTQQEDSAVYLCASSPQVSITDTQYFGPGTRLTVL.